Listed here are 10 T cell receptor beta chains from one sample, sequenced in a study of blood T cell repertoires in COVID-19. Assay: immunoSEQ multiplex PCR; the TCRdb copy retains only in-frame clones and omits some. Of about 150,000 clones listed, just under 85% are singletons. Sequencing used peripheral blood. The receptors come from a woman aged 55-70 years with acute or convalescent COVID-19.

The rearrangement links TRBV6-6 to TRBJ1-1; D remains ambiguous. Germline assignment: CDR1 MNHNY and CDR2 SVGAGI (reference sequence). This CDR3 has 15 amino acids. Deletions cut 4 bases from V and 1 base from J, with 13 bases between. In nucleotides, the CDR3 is TGTGCCAGCAGTTCTCTCGGAGGAGCGAACACTGAAGCTTTCTTT. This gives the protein CASSSLGGANTEAFF.

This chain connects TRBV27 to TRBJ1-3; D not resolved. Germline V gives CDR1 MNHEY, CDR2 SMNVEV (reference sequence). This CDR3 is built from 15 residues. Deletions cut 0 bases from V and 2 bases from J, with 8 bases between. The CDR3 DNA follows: TGTGCCAGCAGTTTATCGCGGCAGACTGGAAACACCATATATTTT. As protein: CASSLSRQTGNTIYF.

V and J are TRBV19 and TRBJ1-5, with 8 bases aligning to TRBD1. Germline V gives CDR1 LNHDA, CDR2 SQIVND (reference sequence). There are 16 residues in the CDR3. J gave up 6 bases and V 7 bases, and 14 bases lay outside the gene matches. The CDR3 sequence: CASIRQGTALGQPQHF. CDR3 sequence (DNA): TGTGCCAGTATCCGACAGGGGACGGCCCTTGGTCAGCCCCAGCATTTT.

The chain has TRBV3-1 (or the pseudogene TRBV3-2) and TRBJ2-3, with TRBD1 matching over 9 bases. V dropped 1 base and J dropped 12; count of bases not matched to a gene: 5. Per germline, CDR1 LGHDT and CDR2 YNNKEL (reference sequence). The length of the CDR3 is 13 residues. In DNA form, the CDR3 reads TGTGCCAGCAGCCAAGTGGGGACAGGGTTTCAGTATTTT. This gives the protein CASSQVGTGFQYF.

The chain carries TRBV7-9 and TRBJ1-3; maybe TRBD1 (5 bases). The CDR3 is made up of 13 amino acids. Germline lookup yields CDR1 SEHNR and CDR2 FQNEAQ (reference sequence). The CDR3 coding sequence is TGTGTCACCGCGGGGGGATCTGGAAACACCATATATTTT. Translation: CVTAGGSGNTIYF.

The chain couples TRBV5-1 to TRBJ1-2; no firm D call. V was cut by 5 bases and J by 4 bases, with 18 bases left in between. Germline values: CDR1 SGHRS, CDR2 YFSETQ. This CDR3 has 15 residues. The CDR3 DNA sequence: TGCGCCAGCAGACGAAGCACCCAACCCTCCTATGGCTACACCTTC. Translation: CASRRSTQPSYGYTF. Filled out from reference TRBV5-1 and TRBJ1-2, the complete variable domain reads KAGVTQTPRYLIKTRGQQVTLSCSPISGHRSVSWYQQTPGQGLQFLFEYFSETQRNKGNFPGRFSGRQFSNSRSEMNVSTLELGDSALYLCASRRSTQPSYGYTFGSGTRLTVV.

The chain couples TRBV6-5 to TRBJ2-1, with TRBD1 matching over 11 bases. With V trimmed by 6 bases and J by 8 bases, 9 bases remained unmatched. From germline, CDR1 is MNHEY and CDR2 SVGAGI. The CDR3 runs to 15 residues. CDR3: CASRDRDRGSYEQFF. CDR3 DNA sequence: TGTGCCAGCAGAGACCGGGACAGGGGGTCCTATGAGCAGTTCTTC.

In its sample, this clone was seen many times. The DNA for the CDR3 is TGTGCCAGTAGTATAGGTATTGGGCAGGGCTACGAGCAGTACTTC. This encodes CASSIGIGQGYEQYF. The rearrangement uses TRBV19 and TRBJ2-7, with a tentative D call TRBD1 (5 bases). CDR3 length equals 15 residues. V was cut by 1 base and J by 3 bases, with 13 bases left in between. Germline CDR1 is LNHDA and CDR2 is SQIVND (reference sequence). The full variable domain, with the rest looked up from reference TRBV19 and TRBJ2-7, is DGGITQSPKYLFRKEGQNVTLSCEQNLNHDAMYWYRQDPGQGLRLIYYSQIVNDFQKGDIAEGYSVSREKKESFPLTVTSAQKNPTAFYLCASSIGIGQGYEQYFGPGTRLTVT.

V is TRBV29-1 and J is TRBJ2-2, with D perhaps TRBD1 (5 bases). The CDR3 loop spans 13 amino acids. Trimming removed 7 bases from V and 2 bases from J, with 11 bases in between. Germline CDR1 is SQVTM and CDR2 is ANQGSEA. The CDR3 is CSAPTGNTGELFF. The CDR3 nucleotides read TGCAGCGCCCCAACAGGAAACACCGGGGAGCTGTTTTTT.

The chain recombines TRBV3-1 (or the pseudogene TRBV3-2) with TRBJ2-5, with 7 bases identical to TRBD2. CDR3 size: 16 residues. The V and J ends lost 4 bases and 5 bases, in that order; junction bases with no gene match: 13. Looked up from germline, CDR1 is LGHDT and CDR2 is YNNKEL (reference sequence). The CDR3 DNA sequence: TGTGCCAGCAGCCCAAAGCGGGACTCCCCGACGGAGACCCAGTACTTC. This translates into CASSPKRDSPTETQYF.